The clone carrying this T cell receptor beta chain was observed a handful of times. What it binds is not known. There are 13 residues in the CDR3. V lost 7 bases, J lost 4 bases, and 6 bases stayed unmatched. Per the germline V gene, CDR1 is SGHAT and CDR2 is FQNNGV. Cultured CD4+ T-cell DNA underwent Oncomine TCR Beta short-read sequencing. TCRdb analysed the PCR reads with MiXCR anew, one entry per CDR3 protein. This table holds roughly 4,200 distinct CDR3 sequences, approximately 35% found once. This entry is derived from a study of vaccination and CD4 T cells after COVID-19. The treatment is: 10-day PBMC culture with coronavirus spike peptide pools or control peptides (ViraFEST assay). Prior to the COVID-19 pandemic (2011-2018), the unexposed donor's CD4+ T cells were collected.

Sequencing used CD4+ T cells from blood, cultured in vitro. The receptor was derived from a human donor in good health. The chain employs TRBV11-2 and TRBJ1-1; 7 bases align to TRBD1. The CDR3 loop is CASNRQGGTEAFF. Here the CDR3 DNA reads TGTGCCAGCAATCGACAGGGCGGCACTGAAGCTTTCTTT.